This TCR beta chain was documented in a study of radiotherapy plus CTLA-4 blockade in lung cancer. Here immunoSEQ multiplex PCR was the method, and the copy in TCRdb shows in-frame clones only, minus some. The sample holds roughly 100,000 clones, about 85% seen once. This clone was recorded once. The V and J ends lost 0 bases and 5 bases respectively, with 22 bases between them. This CDR3 has 18 amino acids. Germline V gene sequence: CDR1 MNHNS, CDR2 SASEGT. This receptor was identified in a human donor with non-small cell lung cancer that progressed on radiotherapy plus ipilimumab. Some clones in this sample may be carry-over from other donors' samples. The chain uses TRBV6-1 and TRBJ1-1; a weak D match, TRBD1 (5 bases). Here the sequenced sample was peripheral blood, taken from a patient treated with radiotherapy plus ipilimumab. The CDR3 DNA reads as TGTGCCAGCAGTGAAGCAAGCACAGGTCAGAAGTATAGAACTGAAGCTTTCTTT. Translation gives CASSEASTGQKYRTEAFF.